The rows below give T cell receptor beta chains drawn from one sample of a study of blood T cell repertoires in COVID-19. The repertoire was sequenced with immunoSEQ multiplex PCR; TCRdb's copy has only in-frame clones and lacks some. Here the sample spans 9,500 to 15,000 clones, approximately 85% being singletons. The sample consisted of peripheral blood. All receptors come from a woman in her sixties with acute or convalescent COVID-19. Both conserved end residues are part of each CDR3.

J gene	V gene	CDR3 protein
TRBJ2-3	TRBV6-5	CASSQAFTSTDTQYF
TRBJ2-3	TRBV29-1	CSVELAGDSTDTQYF
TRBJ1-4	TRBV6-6	CASSYSGPWGSEKLFF
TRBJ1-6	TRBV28	CASSLAGMVSPLHF
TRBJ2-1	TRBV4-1	CASSLFSGGVSSYNEQFF
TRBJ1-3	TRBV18	CASSLQTGQNTGNTIYF
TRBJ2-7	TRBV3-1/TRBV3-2	CASSQEDRVSYEQYF
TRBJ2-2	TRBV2	CASSEARVRNTGELFF
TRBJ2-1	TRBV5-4	CASSWRVSPLYSYNEQFF
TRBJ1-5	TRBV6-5	CASRHRDRAQPQHF
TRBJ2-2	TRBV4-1	CASSQDRAGTANTGELSF
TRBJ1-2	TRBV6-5	CASSSQGYYGYTF
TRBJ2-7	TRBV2	CASSEYGPGAYEQYF
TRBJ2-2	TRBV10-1	CASSRTSGGNTGELFF
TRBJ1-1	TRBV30	CAWSVVTALMNTEAFF
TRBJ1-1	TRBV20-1	CSARDLLEAFF
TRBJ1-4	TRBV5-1	CASSPGQINEKLFF
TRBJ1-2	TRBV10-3	CAISGGAGSYGYTF
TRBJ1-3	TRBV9	CASSVGLNSGNTIYF
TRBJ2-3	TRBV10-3	CATSLGPGLTADTQYF
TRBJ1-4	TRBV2	CATGPGQGRGATNEKLFF
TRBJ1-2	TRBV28	CASGGGWYGYTF
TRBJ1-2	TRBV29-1	CSVNRAGRYTF
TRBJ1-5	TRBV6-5	CASSYPGPQHF
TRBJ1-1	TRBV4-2	CASSPTSVNTEAFF
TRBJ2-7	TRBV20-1	CSASEGLAGPNEQYF
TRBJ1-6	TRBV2	CASSETGQNSPLHF
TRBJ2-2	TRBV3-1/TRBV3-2	CASSQGAFNTGELFF
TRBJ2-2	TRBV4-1	CASSQDRAGTANTGELFF
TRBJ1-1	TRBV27	CASSPDRYLGSEAFF
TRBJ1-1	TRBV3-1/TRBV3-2	CASSHSTEAFF
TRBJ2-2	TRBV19	CASRRLLGELFF
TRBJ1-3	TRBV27	CASKPGQGGNTIYF
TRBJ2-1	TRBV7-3	CASSPGTSGGASYNEQFF
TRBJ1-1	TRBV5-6	CASSLGATFKAFF
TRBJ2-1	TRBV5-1	CASSLDRANNEQFF
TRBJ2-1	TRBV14	CASSQDSRGGSRYNEQFF
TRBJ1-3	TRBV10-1	CASSGGSSGNTIYF
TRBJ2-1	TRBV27	CASSSGLAGSYNEQFF
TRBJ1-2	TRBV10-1	CASSEYREYGYTF
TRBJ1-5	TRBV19	CASSPTGDNQPQHF
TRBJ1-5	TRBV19	CASSLPATEASSNQPQHF
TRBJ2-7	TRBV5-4	CASSLYPQGYEQYF
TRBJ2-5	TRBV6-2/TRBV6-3	CASSYGTSQVETQYF
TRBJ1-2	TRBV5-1	CASRELPTTGSHGYTF
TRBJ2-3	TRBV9	CASSVGASGLTDTQYF
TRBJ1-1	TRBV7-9	CASSQGMNTEAFF
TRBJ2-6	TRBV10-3	CATGTALLQFSGANVLTF
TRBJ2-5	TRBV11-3	CASCTGLAQETQYF
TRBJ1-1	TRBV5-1	CASSGMGGGVEAFF
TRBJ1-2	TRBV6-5	CASDRDRGDYGYTF
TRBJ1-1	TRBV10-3	CATGQGLTEAFF
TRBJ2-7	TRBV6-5	CASRMGDRGYEQYF
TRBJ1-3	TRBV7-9	CASSLGTVSGNTIYF
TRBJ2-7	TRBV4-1	CASSITDTYEQYF
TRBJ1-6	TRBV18	CASSPSPLYNSPLHF
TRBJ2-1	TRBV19	CASRRRATYNEQFF
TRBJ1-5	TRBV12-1	CASSPNQPQHF